This entry lists 17 T cell receptor beta chains sequenced from one sample in a study of T cells in Graves' hyperthyroidism and ophthalmopathy. The TCR beta CDR3 regions underwent amplification using RNA transcripts as the source. A set of HTBI primers served as the primers for a first-round RT-PCR of the TCR CDR3. TCRdb called the multiplex PCR reads again in MiXCR, with one record for every CDR3 protein. The sample lists some 350,000 distinct CDR3 sequences; about a sixth were seen once. The sequencing input was blood. The origin of the receptors is a woman under 30 with Graves' hyperthyroidism that later progressed to Graves' ophthalmopathy.

The rearrangement uses TRBV28 and TRBJ2-3; perhaps TRBD1 as D (6 bases). V was clipped by 6 bases and J by 1 base, with 17 bases between them. The CDR3 extends over 16 amino acids. Germline CDR1 MDHEN, CDR2 SYDVKM. The CDR3 loop reads CASSSPGGGRTDTQYF. The CDR3 nucleotides are TGTGCCAGCAGCTCTCCTGGGGGCGGGCGCACAGATACGCAGTATTTT. The full variable domain, rest sourced from reference TRBV28 and TRBJ2-3, is DVKVTQSSRYLVKRTGEKVFLECVQDMDHENMFWYRQDPGLGLRLIYFSYDVKMKEKGDIPEGYSVSREKKERFSLILESASTNQTSMYLCASSSPGGGRTDTQYFGPGTRLTVL.

This chain joins TRBV7-2 and TRBJ2-7, with 11 bases matching TRBD2. Germline trimming cut 4 bases from V and 1 base from J; bases unmatched to any gene: 15. Germline V gene lookup returns CDR1 SGHTA and CDR2 FQGNSA. This CDR3 is built from 19 residues. The CDR3 DNA sequence: TGTGCCAGCAGCTCACTTGGGGCTAGCGGGAGGCCCTTGTCCTACGAGCAGTACTTC. As protein: CASSSLGASGRPLSYEQYF.

The V call is TRBV29-1, the J call TRBJ1-2; D gene ambiguous. The V end lost 4 bases, the J end lost 0 bases, and 9 bases lay between the germline ends. Germline V lookup: CDR1 SQVTM, CDR2 ANQGSEA. The CDR3 has 13 amino acids. CDR3 sequence: CSVGRGSNYGYTF. For the CDR3, the DNA is TGCAGCGTTGGGCGAGGGTCTAACTATGGCTACACCTTC.

Concerning this clonotype itself: This may come from a read error, since a much larger clone is one base off. J is TRBJ2-3 and V is TRBV5-5; TRBD2 agrees at 7 bases. Trimming at V came to 2 bases and at J to 6 bases, leaving 9 bases not matched to a gene. Germline V gives CDR1 SGHKS, CDR2 YYEKEE (reference sequence). The CDR3 runs to 15 residues. DNA for the CDR3: TGTGCCAGCAGCTTTCCTGGACTAGAAGGTGATACGCAGTATTTT. This translates into CASSFPGLEGDTQYF.

In its sample, this clonotype was seen many times. The chain couples TRBV14 to TRBJ2-1, with 9 nucleotides matching TRBD1. CDR3 length: 16 residues. The germline CDR1 and CDR2 sequences are SGHDN and FVKESK. With 0 bases clipped from V and 8 bases from J, the junction kept 8 bases outside the gene matches. CDR3 in DNA: TGTGCCAGCAGCCAAGATTGGGACAGGGAGCTCGATGAGCAGTTCTTC. Translating it yields CASSQDWDRELDEQFF.

There are many counts of this clonotype. The rearrangement uses TRBV7-2 and TRBJ2-7, with D maybe TRBD1 (6 bases). Trimming took 2 bases from V and 7 from J, leaving 21 bases between them. CDR3 size: 16 residues. The germline V gene has CDR1 SGHTA and CDR2 FQGNSA. CDR3 region: CASSLSSFDRLWEQYF. DNA for the CDR3: TGTGCCAGCAGCTTATCTTCTTTTGACAGGTTATGGGAGCAGTACTTC. Full variable domain (missing parts from reference TRBV7-2 and TRBJ2-7): GAGVSQSPSNKVTEKGKDVELRCDPISGHTALYWYRQSLGQGLEFLIYFQGNSAPDKSGLPSDRFSAERTGGSVSTLTIQRTQQEDSAVYLCASSLSSFDRLWEQYFGPGTRLTVT.

This chain connects TRBV6-6 to TRBJ2-6; a possible D gene is TRBD1 (5 bases). The CDR3 runs to 13 residues. Germline V gene data show CDR1 as MNHNY and CDR2 as SVGAGI (reference sequence). With 0 bases removed from V and 10 bases from J, the gap between germline ends came to 7 bases. The CDR3 sequence: CASSYSQENVLTF. The DNA for the CDR3 is TGTGCCAGCAGTTACTCACAGGAGAACGTCCTGACTTTC.

In its sample, this clonotype was seen a few times. The chain links TRBV20-1 to TRBJ1-5, with 9 bases identical to TRBD1. From germline, CDR1 is DFQATT and CDR2 SNEGSKA (reference sequence). V lost 4 bases, J lost 0 bases, and 7 bases stayed unmatched. The CDR3 is 16 residues long. The CDR3: CSAKMGQGYSNQPQHF. CDR3 DNA: TGCAGTGCTAAAATGGGACAGGGATATAGCAATCAGCCCCAGCATTTT.

This clonotype was counted many times. The chain recombines TRBV28 with TRBJ1-1, with 7 nucleotides matching TRBD1. The germline V gene encodes CDR1 MDHEN and CDR2 SYDVKM. The CDR3 loop spans 15 amino acids. The J segment lost 5 bases and the V segment lost 5 bases, leaving 11 bases of the junction unmatched. Here the CDR3 reads CASSPPTGRWTEAFF. CDR3 bases: TGTGCCAGCAGTCCACCGACAGGGAGGTGGACTGAAGCTTTCTTT.

V usage is TRBV28 and J usage is TRBJ2-7, with 11 bases lining up with TRBD2. The V and J ends lost 0 bases and 1 base, in that order; junction bases with no gene match: 11. The CDR3 loop spans 19 amino acids. CDR1 is MDHEN, CDR2 SYDVKM, per germline. The chain's CDR3 is CASSLWTSGTDRMSYEQYF. CDR3 nucleotide sequence: TGTGCCAGCAGTTTATGGACTAGCGGGACGGACCGAATGTCCTACGAGCAGTACTTC.

This rearrangement joins TRBV7-3 to TRBJ2-1; 14 nucleotides agree with TRBD2. Unmatched junction bases numbered 12, after V lost 2 bases and J lost 9 bases. Looked up from germline, CDR1 is SGHTA and CDR2 is FQGTGA. This CDR3 comprises 18 residues. CDR3 in DNA: TGTGCCAGCAGCTTACCGGGACTAGCGGGGGCCTCGGCCGGTGAGCAGTTCTTC. Protein: CASSLPGLAGASAGEQFF.

Ten or more counts support this clonotype. CDR3: CASSEERSTYNEQFF. The CDR3 DNA reads TGTGCCAGCAGTGAAGAGCGTAGTACCTACAATGAGCAGTTCTTC. The V gene is TRBV2, the J gene TRBJ2-1; D is unresolved. Germline CDR1 reads SNHLY; CDR2 reads FYNNEI. With 1 base removed from V and 2 bases from J, the gap between germline ends came to 9 bases. The CDR3 is 15 amino acids.

This clonotype was counted ten times or more. The chain recombines TRBV20-1 with TRBJ2-3; TRBD2 matches 14 bases. Per germline, CDR1 DFQATT and CDR2 SNEGSKA (reference sequence). The CDR3 runs to 15 residues. Trimming at V came to 6 bases and at J to 3 bases, leaving 5 bases not matched to a gene. The chain's CDR3 is CSAAGLAGGTDTQYF. The CDR3, as DNA: TGCAGTGCGGCCGGACTAGCGGGAGGAACAGATACGCAGTATTTT.

The sample holds many counts of this clonotype. This chain joins TRBV11-2 and TRBJ2-1; 14 bases are shared with TRBD2. V dropped 5 bases and J dropped 6; count of bases not matched to a gene: 3. This CDR3 has 15 residues. Germline V gene sequence: CDR1 SGHAT, CDR2 FQNNGV. The CDR3 loop is CASSPGTSGSNEQFF. CDR3 in DNA: TGTGCCAGCAGCCCCGGGACTAGCGGGAGCAATGAGCAGTTCTTC.

This chain joins TRBV5-1 and TRBJ2-5; TRBD1 might be the D (5 bases). V dropped 0 bases and J dropped 7 bases, with 19 bases sitting between them. CDR1 is SGHRS, CDR2 YFSETQ, per germline. The CDR3 covers 16 residues. The CDR3 loop is CASSLELLQAQGTQYF. The DNA of the CDR3 is TGCGCCAGCAGCTTGGAGCTTTTACAGGCCCAGGGGACCCAGTACTTC.

This clonotype was detected many times. This chain joins TRBV3-1 and TRBJ2-5; TRBD2 matches 8 bases. With V trimmed by 4 bases and J by 2 bases, 9 bases remained unmatched. Germline assignment: CDR1 LGHDT and CDR2 YNNKEL (reference sequence). CDR3 length: 16 residues. The CDR3 DNA reads TGTGCCAGCAGCCCAAAGAAGGGACTAGGGCAAGAGACCCAGTACTTC. Encoded protein: CASSPKKGLGQETQYF.

This clonotype was seen repeatedly, ten times or more. This chain joins TRBV28 and TRBJ2-5; D gene uncertain. Per germline, CDR1 MDHEN and CDR2 SYDVKM. V was trimmed by 4 bases and J by 0 bases, leaving 6 bases between them. The CDR3 extends over 13 amino acids. In nucleotides, the CDR3 is TGTGCCAGCAGTTCCCTGTACCAAGAGACCCAGTACTTC. Residues: CASSSLYQETQYF.